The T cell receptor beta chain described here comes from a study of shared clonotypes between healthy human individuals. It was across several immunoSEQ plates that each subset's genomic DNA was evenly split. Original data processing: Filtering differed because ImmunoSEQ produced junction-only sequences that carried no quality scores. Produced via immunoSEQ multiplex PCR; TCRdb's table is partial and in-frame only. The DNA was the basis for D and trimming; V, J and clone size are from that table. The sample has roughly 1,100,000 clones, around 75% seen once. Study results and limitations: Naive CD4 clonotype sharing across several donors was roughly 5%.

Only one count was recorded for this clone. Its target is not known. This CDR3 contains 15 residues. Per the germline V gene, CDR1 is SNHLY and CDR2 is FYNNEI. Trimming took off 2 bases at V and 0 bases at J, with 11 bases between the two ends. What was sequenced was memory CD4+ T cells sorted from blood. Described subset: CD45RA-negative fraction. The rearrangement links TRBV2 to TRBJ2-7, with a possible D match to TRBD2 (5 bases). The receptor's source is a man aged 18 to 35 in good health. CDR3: CASSERGSSSYEQYF. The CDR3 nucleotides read TGTGCCAGCAGTGAACGCGGGTCAAGCTCCTACGAGCAGTACTTC.